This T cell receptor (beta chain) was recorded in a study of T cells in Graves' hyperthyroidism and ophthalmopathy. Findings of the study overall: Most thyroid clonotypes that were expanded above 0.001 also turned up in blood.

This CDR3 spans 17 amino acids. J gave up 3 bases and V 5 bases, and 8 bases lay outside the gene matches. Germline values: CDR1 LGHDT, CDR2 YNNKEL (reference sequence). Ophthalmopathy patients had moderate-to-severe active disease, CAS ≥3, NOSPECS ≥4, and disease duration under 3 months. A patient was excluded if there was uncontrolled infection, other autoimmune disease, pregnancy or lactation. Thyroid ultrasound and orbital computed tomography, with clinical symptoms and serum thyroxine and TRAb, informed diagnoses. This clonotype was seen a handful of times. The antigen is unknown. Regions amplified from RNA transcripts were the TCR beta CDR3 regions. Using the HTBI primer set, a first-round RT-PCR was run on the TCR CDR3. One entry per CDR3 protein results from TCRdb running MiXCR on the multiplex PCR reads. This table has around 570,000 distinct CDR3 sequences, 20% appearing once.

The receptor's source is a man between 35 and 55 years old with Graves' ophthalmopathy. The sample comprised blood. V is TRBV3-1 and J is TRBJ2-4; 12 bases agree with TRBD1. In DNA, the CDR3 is TGTGCCAGCAGCACTAGGGACAGGGGGCGGGACAAAAACATTCAGTACTTC. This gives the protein CASSTRDRGRDKNIQYF.